The present entry profiles one T cell receptor (beta chain) with its context. TCRdb keeps only in-frame clones here, not all; method: immunoSEQ multiplex PCR. The sample records hundreds of thousands of clones, around 91% being singletons. Grouping used clinical history reported by participants in a survey and questionnaire. The data originate from a study of blood T cell repertoires in COVID-19. This receptor was identified in a woman younger than 30 with acute COVID-19. Sequenced: PBMCs or T cells enriched from blood (not recorded which).

The CDR3 sequence: CASRILDRANSPLHF. CDR3 coding DNA: TGTGCCAGCAGGATTTTAGACAGGGCGAATTCACCCCTCCACTTT. The rearrangement joins TRBV6-5 to TRBJ1-6, with TRBD1 identical over 7 bases. After removal of 6 bases from V and 7 bases from J, the junction contained 9 bases not matched to a gene. The germline V gene has CDR1 MNHEY and CDR2 SVGAGI. The CDR3 totals 15 residues.